One T cell receptor beta chain is described in this entry. The antigen is unknown. Sequencing targeted expressed TCRB transcripts, as all isolated RNA had been reverse transcribed. Repertoires were generated with immunoSEQ multiplex PCR, while TCRdb's copy carries only in-frame clones and drops some. The sample contains over 15,000 clones, 50% of which appear only once. This record belongs to a study of beta chain features in type 1 diabetes. The CDR3 spans 13 residues. The germline CDR1 and CDR2 sequences are MDHEN and SYDVKM. General observations from the study: The study notes PCR might favor shorter templates equally in patients and controls.

Material for sequencing was stem cell memory CD4+ T cells from blood. The rearrangement joins TRBV28 to TRBJ2-5; 10 positions agree with TRBD1. The tail of the sequence fits TRBJ2-7 better, so the J call may be wrong. The sequence was obtained from a man between 18 and 35 years old in good health. The DNA of the CDR3 is TGTGCCATCAAGGACAGGGGGGTCTACGAGCAGTACTTC. The encoded protein is CAIKDRGVYEQYF.